This T cell receptor (beta chain) is from a study of T cells in tumors after PD-1 blockade. Trimming pared 5 bases from V and 4 bases from J, leaving 11 bases between. CDR3 length: 13 amino acids. Germline CDR1 reads SGHTA; CDR2 reads FQGNSA. There are a few counts of this clone. Using immunoSEQ multiplex PCR, the repertoire was profiled, and TCRdb retains in-frame clones only, with some absent. The sample includes about 35,000 clones, around four fifths seen only once; the top ten take 38%. This chain joins TRBV7-2 and TRBJ1-2; D possibly corresponds to TRBD1 (5 bases). The sequence was collected from a human donor with basal cell carcinoma. Material: PBMCs, obtained before anti-PD-1 treatment. The CDR3 spells CASSNRTSYGYTF. The DNA of the CDR3 is TGTGCCAGCAGCAACAGGACATCCTATGGCTACACCTTC. The full variable domain, in which reference TRBV7-2 and TRBJ1-2 provide the parts outside the CDR3, is GAGVSQSPSNKVTEKGKDVELRCDPISGHTALYWYRQSLGQGLEFLIYFQGNSAPDKSGLPSDRFSAERTGGSVSTLTIQRTQQEDSAVYLCASSNRTSYGYTFGSGTRLTVV.